This T cell receptor (beta chain) was sequenced for a study of blood T cells in healthy people across ages. For every donor, a draw yielded 8.5 to 10 milliliters of peripheral blood. The CDR3 length is 14 residues. Deletions cut 0 bases from V and 5 bases from J, with 13 bases between. Germline CDR1 reads DFQATT; CDR2 reads SNEGSKA (reference sequence). With a J-beta primer mix and a sample-barcoded 5' primer, a second PCR ran about 6 to 11 cycles. TCRdb independently ran MiXCR on the 5' RACE reads; one entry per CDR3 protein. The repertoire holds approximately 800,000 distinct CDR3 sequences, with 62% as singletons.

This TCR derives from a man aged 30 to 45 in good health. Sequencing used blood. The V call is TRBV20-1, the J call TRBJ2-5, with D possibly called TRBD1 or TRBD2 (5 bases each). CDR3 loop: CSARDRDRRETQYF. CDR3 bases: TGCAGTGCTAGAGACAGGGACCGACGGGAGACCCAGTACTTC.